These 30 T cell receptor beta chains share one sample of origin, sequenced in a study of T cells after posttransplantation cyclophosphamide. TCRdb's copy holds only in-frame clones and misses some; the assay was immunoSEQ multiplex PCR. The data contain around 43,000 clones, approximately 90% of them singletons. The sample consisted of PBMCs. These receptors were obtained from a woman aged 45-65 years in good health and a related stem cell transplant donor.

The gene calls are TRBV5-5 and TRBJ2-1; D is possibly TRBD1 (6 bases). Trimming pared 5 bases from V and 4 bases from J, leaving 16 bases between. The germline CDR1 and CDR2 sequences are SGHKS and YYEKEE (reference sequence). This CDR3 has 15 amino acids. The CDR3, as DNA: TGTGCCAGCAGAGGCTCCGGACAGTCATACAATGAGCAGTTCTTC. Its translation is CASRGSGQSYNEQFF.

The genes are TRBV21-1 and TRBJ1-3; the table's D gene call, TRBD1, was not cross checked with the DNA. TRBV21-1 represents a pseudogene. The length of the CDR3 is 17 residues. CDR3 nucleotide sequence: TGTGCCAGCAGCGACCTTTTCTGGCAGGACTCTGGAAACACCATATATTTT. It codes for CASSDLFWQDSGNTIYF.

This clone was observed once. The chain recombines TRBV5-1 with TRBJ1-1; TRBD1 agrees at 9 bases. V was pared by 0 bases and J by 4 bases, with 4 bases of the junction left unmatched. The CDR3 loop spans 15 amino acids. CDR1 SGHRS and CDR2 YFSETQ come from the germline V gene. This chain's CDR3 is CASSLDRGLSTEAFF. CDR3 nucleotides: TGCGCCAGCAGCTTGGACAGGGGGCTGAGCACTGAAGCTTTCTTT.

The chain is built from TRBV18 and TRBJ1-6, with D unresolved. CDR3 length equals 13 residues. The V gene's germline CDR1 is KGHSH and CDR2 LQKENI. V was clipped by 6 bases and J by 8 bases, with 11 bases between them. The CDR3 nucleotides read TGTGCCAGCTCTGCCGGTGAGGATTCACCCCTCCACTTT. Translation: CASSAGEDSPLHF. The full variable domain, completed using reference TRBV18 and TRBJ1-6, is NAGVMQNPRHLVRRRGQEARLRCSPMKGHSHVYWYRQLPEEGLKFMVYLQKENIIDESGMPKERFSAEFPKEGPSILRIQQVVRGDSAAYFCASSAGEDSPLHFGNGTRLTVT.

The chain carries TRBV2 and TRBJ1-2, with D possibly matching TRBD1 (6 bases). The CDR3 is 13 residues long. Germline V lookup: CDR1 SNHLY, CDR2 FYNNEI. V was pared by 6 bases and J by 1 base, with 9 bases between. CDR3 amino acids: CASSRDNNYGYTF. DNA for the CDR3: TGTGCCAGCAGCCGGGACAATAACTATGGCTACACCTTC. Drawing the rest from reference TRBV2 and TRBJ1-2, the complete variable domain is EPEVTQTPSHQVTQMGQEVILRCVPISNHLYFYWYRQILGQKVEFLVSFYNNEISEKSEIFDDQFSVERPDGSNFTLKIRSTKLEDSAMYFCASSRDNNYGYTFGSGTRLTVV.

The CDR3 loop is CASNFLGEYEQYF. The CDR3 bases are TGTGCCAGCAATTTCCTAGGAGAGTACGAGCAGTACTTC. The chain employs TRBV6-1 and TRBJ2-7; D is unclear. CDR1 is MNHNS, CDR2 SASEGT, per germline. With 7 bases removed from V and 4 bases from J, the gap between germline ends came to 14 bases. This CDR3 contains 13 residues.

The rearrangement links TRBV21-1 to TRBJ1-1; TRBD1, the D gene given by the table, was not confirmed from the DNA. TRBV21-1 is flagged as a pseudogene. There are 14 residues in the CDR3. The CDR3 bases are TGTGCCAGCTGCCCCCGGGACAAGTTCACTGAAGCTTTCTTT. It is translated as CASCPRDKFTEAFF.

The chain carries TRBV4-1 and TRBJ2-7, with D perhaps TRBD1 (5 bases). There are 16 residues in the CDR3. Germline CDR1 and CDR2: MGHRA and YSYEKL. The V end was cut by 0 bases, the J end by 2 bases, with 14 bases between. CDR3 nucleotides: TGCGCCAGCAGCCAAGAAACGGTACAGGCCCCCTACGAGCAGTACTTC. Its protein product is CASSQETVQAPYEQYF.

V gene TRBV7-2 combines with J gene TRBJ2-3, with D possibly matching TRBD2 (7 bases). Trimming removed 5 bases at V and 3 bases at J, with 18 bases between. Looked up from germline, CDR1 is SGHTA and CDR2 is FQGNSA. The length of the CDR3 is 16 residues. The chain's CDR3 is CASSLAGGGVTDTQYF. DNA of the CDR3: TGTGCCAGCAGCCTCGCTGGCGGGGGCGTAACAGATACGCAGTATTTT.

This rearrangement joins TRBV2 to TRBJ1-1; D unclear. From germline, CDR1 is SNHLY and CDR2 FYNNEI. The V end was cut by 4 bases, the J end by 5 bases, with 11 bases between. CDR3 length: 13 amino acids. The CDR3: CASSGRIETEAFF. As DNA, the CDR3 is TGTGCCAGCAGTGGGCGGATAGAGACTGAAGCTTTCTTT.

CDR3 coding DNA: TGTGCCAGTAGTATAGTCCACGGAGGGCTAGCCAAAAACATTCAGTACTTC. This translates into CASSIVHGGLAKNIQYF. The chain carries TRBV19 and TRBJ2-4; possibly TRBD2 for D (6 bases). This CDR3 is built from 17 residues. V was clipped by 1 base and J by 0 bases, with 13 bases between them. CDR1 and CDR2 from the germline V gene are LNHDA and SQIVND (reference sequence).

The chain joins TRBV7-6 to TRBJ2-7; TRBD2 aligns across 8 bases. The CDR3 runs 15 residues. CDR1 and CDR2 (germline): SGHVS, FNYEAQ. V trimming: 5 bases; J trimming: 6 bases; junction bases outside the gene matches: 12. CDR3 DNA: TGTGCCAGCAGCGGCCTGATGAGCGGGGGTGGCGAGCAGTACTTC. Protein product: CASSGLMSGGGEQYF.

The genes are TRBV29-1 and TRBJ2-3, with D tentatively TRBD2 (6 bases). Per the germline V gene, CDR1 is SQVTM and CDR2 is ANQGSEA. The CDR3 is made up of 14 amino acids. V lost 3 bases, J lost 2 bases, and 12 bases lay in between. The CDR3: CSVDWAGITDTQYF. DNA of the CDR3: TGCAGCGTTGACTGGGCGGGGATCACAGATACGCAGTATTTT.

V usage is TRBV14 and J usage is TRBJ1-2; TRBD1 might be the D (5 bases). Trimming cost V 1 base and J 5 bases, with 11 bases left between them. This CDR3 region has 14 residues. Looked up from germline, CDR1 is SGHDN and CDR2 is FVKESK. CDR3 sequence: CASSQGNRLYGYTF. In nucleotides, the CDR3 is TGTGCCAGCAGCCAAGGCAACAGGTTATATGGCTACACCTTC.

A single count supports this clone. V gene TRBV6-6 combines with J gene TRBJ1-5; D may be TRBD1 (5 bases). Trimming took off 4 bases at V and 0 bases at J, with 7 bases between the two ends. CDR1 is MNHNY and CDR2 is SVGAGI in the germline V gene (reference sequence). The CDR3 runs to 14 residues. The CDR3 DNA reads TGTGCCAGCAGTTTCAGGGATAGCAATCAGCCCCAGCATTTT. Amino acid sequence: CASSFRDSNQPQHF.

The CDR3 coding sequence is TGTGCCAGCAGCCCAGGGATGGGGATGGGGCTGGGTGAAAAACTGTTTTTT. Its translation: CASSPGMGMGLGEKLFF. The J gene is TRBJ1-4, the V gene TRBV5-4, with TRBD1 as a possible D gene (5 bases). There are 17 residues in the CDR3. Trimming took off 4 bases at V and 7 bases at J, with 23 bases between the two ends. Germline assignment: CDR1 SGHNT and CDR2 YYREEE (reference sequence).

The CDR3 DNA follows: TGTGCCAGCAGCGGTAGCGGGAGTTCCTACAATGAGCAGTTCTTC. Amino acid sequence: CASSGSGSSYNEQFF. J is TRBJ2-1 and V is TRBV9; TRBD2 agrees at 9 bases. Germline V gives CDR1 SGDLS, CDR2 YYNGEE. The V segment lost 3 bases and the J segment 1 base; nucleotides outside the gene matches: 2. CDR3 length: 15 amino acids.

The J gene is TRBJ2-7, the V gene TRBV15; 7 bases fit TRBD2. The trim removed 3 bases at V and 4 bases at J, leaving 3 bases unmatched. The CDR3 is 13 amino acids. The germline V gene encodes CDR1 LNHNV and CDR2 YYDKDF (reference sequence). The CDR3, as DNA: TGTGCCACCAGCAGCCTGGGGGGGTACGAGCAGTACTTC. Protein product: CATSSLGGYEQYF. Complete variable domain (other parts from reference TRBV15 and TRBJ2-7): DAMVIQNPRYQVTQFGKPVTLSCSQTLNHNVMYWYQQKSSQAPKLLFHYYDKDFNNEADTPDNFQSRRPNTSFCFLDIRSPGLGDTAMYLCATSSLGGYEQYFGPGTRLTVT.

The count of this clone is one. The chain links TRBV6-1 to TRBJ1-3; 7 nucleotides line up with TRBD1. The CDR3 length is 16 residues. The germline V gene encodes CDR1 MNHNS and CDR2 SASEGT. V was clipped by 3 bases and J by 0 bases; unmatched bases: 5. CDR3 in DNA: TGTGCCAGCAGTGAGAGACAGGGAGGCTCTGGAAACACCATATATTTT. Encoded protein: CASSERQGGSGNTIYF.

V usage is TRBV10-2 and J usage is TRBJ2-7; D possibly corresponds to TRBD2 (7 bases). This CDR3 spans 14 amino acids. CDR1 and CDR2 from the germline V gene are WSHSY and SAAADI. The ends were cut back, 3 bases at V and 3 bases at J, with 12 bases in the middle. CDR3 in DNA: TGCGCCAGCAGTGATCCGGGGGGCCTCTACGAGCAGTACTTC. Its protein product is CASSDPGGLYEQYF.

The chain combines TRBV30 with TRBJ1-1; the D gene is possibly TRBD1 (5 bases). CDR3 size: 13 residues. Germline V lookup: CDR1 GTSNPN, CDR2 SVGIG (reference sequence). DNA of the CDR3: TGTGCTGGAACCCAGGGCATGAACACTGAAGCTTTCTTT. Translating it yields CAGTQGMNTEAFF.

The chain employs TRBV5-1 and TRBJ1-1; a weak D match, TRBD1 (5 bases). CDR1 and CDR2 (germline): SGHRS, YFSETQ. This CDR3 is 15 amino acids long. Trimming removed 0 bases at V and 3 bases at J, with 12 bases between. The CDR3 loop reads CASSLVGGAHTEAFF. DNA for the CDR3: TGCGCCAGCAGCTTGGTCGGGGGAGCCCACACTGAAGCTTTCTTT.

The chain joins TRBV5-1 to TRBJ2-5, with 14 bases matching TRBD2. The CDR3 is 14 amino acids. Germline CDR1 and CDR2: SGHRS and YFSETQ. The V segment lost 6 bases and the J segment 7 bases; nucleotides outside the gene matches: 5. CDR3 bases: TGCGCCAGCACTCCGGGGACTAGCGGGGGGACCCAGTACTTC. This gives the protein CASTPGTSGGTQYF.

V and J are TRBV5-1 and TRBJ1-1; 7 positions agree with TRBD1. V dropped 3 bases and J dropped 0; count of bases not matched to a gene: 5. The CDR3 spans 15 residues. CDR1 and CDR2 (germline): SGHRS, YFSETQ. Here the CDR3 DNA reads TGCGCCAGCAGCTACGCGACAGGGATGAACACTGAAGCTTTCTTT. It yields the protein CASSYATGMNTEAFF.

This chain connects TRBV15 to TRBJ1-1; D is undetermined. The CDR3 loop spans 15 amino acids. Germline lookup yields CDR1 LNHNV and CDR2 YYDKDF (reference sequence). V was pared by 0 bases and J by 0 bases, with 8 bases between. The CDR3 nucleotides read TGTGCCACCAGCAGAGACGCGGAGATGAACACTGAAGCTTTCTTT. Protein product: CATSRDAEMNTEAFF.

CDR3: CASSESTWEGQETQYF. CDR3 DNA sequence: TGCGCCAGCAGTGAGTCTACGTGGGAGGGACAAGAGACCCAGTACTTC. The chain employs TRBV10-1 and TRBJ2-5, with 7 bases that match TRBD2. This CDR3 spans 16 amino acids. Germline V CDR1 and CDR2: WNHNN, SYGVQD (reference sequence). Trimming took 0 bases from V and 2 from J; bases not matched to a gene: 6.

The V and J genes are TRBV7-2 and TRBJ2-7, with TRBD2 identical over 12 bases. The CDR3 is made up of 15 amino acids. Germline values: CDR1 SGHTA, CDR2 FQGNSA. Trimming cost V 5 bases and J 3 bases; bases outside gene matches: 5. The CDR3 loop reads CASSRTSGNHYEQYF. The CDR3 nucleotides are TGTGCCAGCAGCCGGACTAGCGGGAACCACTACGAGCAGTACTTC.

V gene TRBV9 combines with J gene TRBJ1-1; D is perhaps TRBD1 (5 bases). Looked up from germline, CDR1 is SGDLS and CDR2 is YYNGEE. Trimming removed 10 bases at V and 8 bases at J, with 21 bases between. The CDR3 runs 13 residues. CDR3: CAFSDGPGVEAFF. DNA for the CDR3: TGTGCCTTTTCTGACGGGCCGGGGGTAGAAGCTTTCTTT.

This chain joins TRBV6-1 and TRBJ1-6, with D possibly TRBD1 on 6 matching bases. Germline V gene sequence: CDR1 MNHNS, CDR2 SASEGT. The CDR3 runs to 13 residues. Trimming shortened V by 8 bases and J by 14 bases, and 19 bases separated the two germline ends. The CDR3 coding sequence is TGTGCCAGCCTCCAGGACAGCTACGAATCCCTCCACTTT. It specifies CASLQDSYESLHF.

This clone has a single count. The V and J genes are TRBV29-1 and TRBJ2-7, with 8 bases lining up with TRBD1. The germline CDR1 and CDR2 sequences are SQVTM and ANQGSEA. V shed 7 bases, J shed 5 bases, and the junction held 13 bases outside the gene matches. The CDR3 runs 14 residues. CDR3 protein: CSAVKLTGGNEQYF. CDR3 in DNA: TGCAGCGCCGTGAAACTCACAGGGGGAAACGAGCAGTACTTC.